This TCR beta chain is drawn from a study of cytomegalovirus exposure and HLA in healthy donors. The study's findings and limits: V segments that were indistinguishable, TRBV6-2 and TRBV6-3 among them, were omitted from analysis.

Comments on this clone: Its antigen is unknown.

Donors sampled were nominally healthy, though unrecorded immune exposures were likely. The CDR3 totals 15 residues. CDR1 and CDR2 (germline): MGHRA, YSYEKL. V was pared by 2 bases and J by 5 bases, with 12 bases between. The PCR ran on 60 Vbeta and 13 Jbeta primers. Measured with immunoSEQ multiplex PCR; TCRdb has only the in-frame clones, and not every one. The sample lists around 150,000 clones, about 75% seen once, with roughly 2% in the top ten. The clonotype originates from a female donor in good health and CMV-seronegative. The rearrangement joins TRBV4-1 to TRBJ2-2; possible D gene TRBD1, 6 bases. Sequences were obtained from PBMCs. CDR3 protein: CASSQKNRVTGELFF. The DNA of the CDR3 is TGCGCCAGCAGCCAAAAAAACAGGGTTACCGGGGAGCTGTTTTTT.